The entry that follows covers one T cell receptor beta chain sequence. The antigen is unknown. CDR3 length: 15 residues. Germline-derived CDR1 and CDR2 are MGHRA and YSYEKL. V lost 3 bases, J lost 1 base, and 9 bases lay in between. A CD45RA-negative memory subset and a CD45RA+ naive subset were separated from the CD4+ cells. The data belong to a study of shared clonotypes between healthy human individuals. Whole-study context: Donors had three CD4 naive, three CD4 memory, two CD8 naive and one CD8 memory plate apiece.

Whole-study results and caveats: Naive subsets generally exceeded memory subsets in estimated richness.

Profiling relied on immunoSEQ multiplex PCR, and the TCRdb table lists in-frame clones only, not all of them. The sample includes roughly 2.6 million clones, around nine tenths of them seen just once. The source of this sequence is a young man in good health. Sequenced material: naive CD4+ T cells sorted from blood. Subset reported: CD45RA+ positively selected. The V gene is TRBV4-1, the J gene TRBJ2-2; the D gene is possibly TRBD1 (5 bases). CDR3 coding DNA: TGCGCCAGCAGCCATGCCGACAGGAACACCGGGGAGCTGTTTTTT. Translating it yields CASSHADRNTGELFF.